This T cell receptor beta chain came from a study of CD8+CD57+ T cells in acquired aplastic anemia. Background on the study: Roughly 11 million reads, on average, were obtained for CD4+ cells from healthy donors. Broader study findings: It was found that approximately 29 CD8+ CDR3 sequences were shared between patients and controls.

CDR3 and TCR beta VDJ profiling relied on genomic DNA as the template. TCRdb used MiXCR to reprocess the reads, holding one entry per CDR3 protein. The sample lists fewer than 250,000 distinct CDR3 sequences, about half occurring once. Per the germline V gene, CDR1 is ENHRY and CDR2 is SYGVKD. J lost 10 bases, V lost 5 bases, and 4 bases had no gene match. The CDR3 consists of 12 residues. This clonotype occurred many times. Its antigen is as yet unknown. The sequencing sample was made of sorted CD4+, CD8+, or CD8+CD57+ T cells (not recorded which) from PBMCs. This TCR was recovered from a human donor in good health, serving as a control. This rearrangement joins TRBV10-3 to TRBJ2-1, with 8 bases fitting TRBD1. The CDR3 nucleotides are TGTGCCATCAGTCCAGGGGGCCGGGAGCAGTTCTTC. This sequence encodes CAISPGGREQFF.